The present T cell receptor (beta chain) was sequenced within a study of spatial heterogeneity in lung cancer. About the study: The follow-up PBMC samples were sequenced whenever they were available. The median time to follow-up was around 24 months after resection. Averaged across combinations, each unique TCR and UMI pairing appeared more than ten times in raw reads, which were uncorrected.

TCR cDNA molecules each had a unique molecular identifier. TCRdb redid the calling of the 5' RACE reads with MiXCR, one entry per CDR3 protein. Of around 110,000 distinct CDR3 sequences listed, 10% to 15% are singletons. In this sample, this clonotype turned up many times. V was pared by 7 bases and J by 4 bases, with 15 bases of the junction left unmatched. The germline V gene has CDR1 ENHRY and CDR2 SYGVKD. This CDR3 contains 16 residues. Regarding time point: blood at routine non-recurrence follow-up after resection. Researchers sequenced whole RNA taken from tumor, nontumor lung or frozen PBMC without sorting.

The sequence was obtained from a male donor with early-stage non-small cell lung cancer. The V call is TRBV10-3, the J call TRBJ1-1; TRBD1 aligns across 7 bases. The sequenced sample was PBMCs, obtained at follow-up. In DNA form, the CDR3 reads TGTGCCATCAAGGGCAGGGGGACAGCGGGAAGCACTGAAGCTTTCTTT. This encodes CAIKGRGTAGSTEAFF.